This T cell receptor (beta chain) was identified during a study of neurological immune-mediated disorders. Overall study results and limits: None of the CDR3 amino acid sequences in expanded clones turned up in more than one subject, which points to private repertoires in all groups.

A 10-nucleotide random UMI tagged transcripts in template-switch 5'RACE cDNA synthesis. Every sequencing run gave over 200 million TCR-beta sequences, taken from 15-18 subjects. One entry per CDR3 protein, called by TCRdb with MiXCR from the 5' RACE reads. This table holds about 31,000 distinct CDR3 sequences, 13% found once. Noted time point: technical triplicate 2. Sorted libraries drew on about a million CD4+ or CD8+ T cells. This clonotype has at least ten counts. Its antigen is still unknown. V was clipped by 7 bases and J by 7 bases; unmatched bases: 10. The CDR3 extends over 13 amino acids. Looked up from germline, CDR1 is SGHTA and CDR2 is FQGNSA.

This TCR derives from a female donor with HTLV-1-associated myelopathy (HAM/TSP). The chain carries TRBV7-2 and TRBJ2-7, with TRBD1 matching over 7 bases. The sequenced material came from CD4+ T cells from blood. CDR3 protein: CASKSDRLGEQYF. The CDR3 coding sequence is TGTGCCAGCAAATCGGACAGGTTGGGGGAGCAGTACTTC.